This entry features one T cell receptor beta chain sequence. This sample stems from a study of CD8+ T cells in alopecia areata. This sample's treatment: oral pan-JAK inhibitor, 5-10 mg twice daily. The CDR3 sequence is 14 residues long. From germline, CDR1 is SQVTM and CDR2 ANQGSEA. V lost 2 bases, J lost 13 bases, and 8 bases stayed unmatched. RNA was isolated and reverse transcribed to cDNA, the sequencing template. Clones were read by immunoSEQ multiplex PCR, and TCRdb kept only the in-frame ones, dropping some. The sample has about 120,000 clones; around 56% are singletons. The TCR originated in a human donor with alopecia areata. The sample was CD4+ T cells sorted from blood, taken at week 4, from a patient treated with tofacitinib. This chain joins TRBV29-1 and TRBJ2-1; the match to TRBD2 covers 13 bases. This CDR3 is CSVERRLAGGPQFF. Here the CDR3 DNA reads TGCAGCGTTGAACGTCGACTAGCGGGAGGCCCACAGTTCTTC.